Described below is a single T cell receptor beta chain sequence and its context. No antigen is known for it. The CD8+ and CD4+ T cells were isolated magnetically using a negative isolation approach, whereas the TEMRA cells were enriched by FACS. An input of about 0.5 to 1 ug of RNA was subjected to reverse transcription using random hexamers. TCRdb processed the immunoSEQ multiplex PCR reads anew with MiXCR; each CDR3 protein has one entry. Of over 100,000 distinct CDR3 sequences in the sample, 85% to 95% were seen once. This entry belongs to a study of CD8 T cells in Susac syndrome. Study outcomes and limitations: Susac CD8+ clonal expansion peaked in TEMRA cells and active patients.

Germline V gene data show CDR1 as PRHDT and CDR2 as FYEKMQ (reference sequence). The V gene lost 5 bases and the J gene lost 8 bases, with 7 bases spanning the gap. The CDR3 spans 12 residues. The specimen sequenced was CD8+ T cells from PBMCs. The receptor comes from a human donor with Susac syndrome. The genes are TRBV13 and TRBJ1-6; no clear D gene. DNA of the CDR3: TGTGCCAGCAGCCCTGGGGATTCACCCCTCCACTTT. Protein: CASSPGDSPLHF.